A selection of T cell receptor beta chains follows, all from one sample in a study of T cell responses to AZD1222 COVID-19 vaccine. Sequencing used immunoSEQ multiplex PCR; TCRdb keeps in-frame clones, though not all of them. The table has 160,000 or so clones, approximately 91% seen once; the top ten hold 5.5% to 7%. Source: peripheral blood, taken after recovery from COVID-19. These receptors all come from an adult who had recovered from COVID-19. Each CDR3 is given without its conserved first and last residue.

J gene	CDR3 length	V gene	CDR3 protein
TRBJ1-1	12	TRBV5-1	ASSLAGGYTEAF
TRBJ2-1	11	TRBV5-1	ASSPVGGHEQF
TRBJ2-5	14	TRBV5-4	ASSKEQGRSQETQY
TRBJ1-2	12	TRBV2	ASSQTGLNYGYT
TRBJ1-1	12	TRBV28	ASSLFGGNTEAF
TRBJ1-2	11	TRBV20-1	SASEGGGYGYT
TRBJ2-3	13	TRBV5-4	ASSRRTSGTDTQY
TRBJ1-1	12	TRBV7-2	ASSPGGRNTEAF
TRBJ1-1	12	TRBV7-9	ASSETRGLAEAF
TRBJ2-1	13	TRBV13	ASSLRDRGEFEQF
TRBJ2-1	14	TRBV14	ASSQHGTDLNNEQF
TRBJ2-2	13	TRBV6-4	ASSDGLAGAGELF
TRBJ1-5	14	TRBV4-1	ASSQGAGGGNQPQH
TRBJ2-1	12	TRBV6-5	ASSSTSGYNEQF
TRBJ1-5	12	TRBV28	ASSPTPGNQPQH
TRBJ1-2	12	TRBV27	ASSLIGQGYGYT
TRBJ2-7	12	TRBV18	ASSQGQGLYEQY
TRBJ2-3	14	TRBV7-9	ASSSNPGTSSDTQY
TRBJ2-5	10	TRBV7-9	ASTGGEETQY
TRBJ2-7	10	TRBV11-2	ASSWTTHEQY
TRBJ1-2	14	TRBV18	ASSPYPVQGNDGYT
TRBJ1-2	10	TRBV19	ASRSDREGYT
TRBJ2-7	13	TRBV6-5	ASSPGGSGSYEQY
TRBJ1-1	11	TRBV19	ASSSSGGGEAF
TRBJ2-7	13	TRBV6-5	ASTLAGNPAYEQY
TRBJ2-7	10	TRBV6-5	ASRDRVNEQY
TRBJ1-1	12	TRBV28	ASLRTGSNTEAF
TRBJ2-1	12	TRBV3-1/TRBV3-2	ASSPKASGAEQF
TRBJ1-5	11	TRBV10-3	AISIDPNQPQH
TRBJ2-7	13	TRBV7-3	ASSLGAGETYEQY
TRBJ1-1	14	TRBV6-1	ASSEYGAGLDTEAF
TRBJ2-1	14	TRBV7-3	ASSLGGSSSYNEQF
TRBJ1-3	12	TRBV6-5	ASRSQGKRNTIY
TRBJ2-4	15	TRBV10-3	AISAVERPIAKNIQY
TRBJ2-3	13	TRBV3-1/TRBV3-2	ASSRPGTATDTQY
TRBJ2-7	13	TRBV5-1	ASSLVLGPQYEQY
TRBJ2-1	14	TRBV15	ATSRNPGQGVHEQF
TRBJ2-1	16	TRBV5-1	ASSLEPPGTSALNEQF
TRBJ1-2	12	TRBV27	ASSLRAGSSGYT
TRBJ1-1	14	TRBV7-9	ASSLGEDRGNTEAF
TRBJ2-7	11	TRBV12-3/TRBV12-4	ASSLEQPYEQY
TRBJ2-1	12	TRBV5-1	ASSTSGPHNEQF
TRBJ2-5	13	TRBV6-5	ASSSGTSPRETQY
TRBJ2-3	10	TRBV12-3/TRBV12-4	ASSRMADTQY
TRBJ1-5	15	TRBV3-1/TRBV3-2	ASSHLQGGREDQPQH